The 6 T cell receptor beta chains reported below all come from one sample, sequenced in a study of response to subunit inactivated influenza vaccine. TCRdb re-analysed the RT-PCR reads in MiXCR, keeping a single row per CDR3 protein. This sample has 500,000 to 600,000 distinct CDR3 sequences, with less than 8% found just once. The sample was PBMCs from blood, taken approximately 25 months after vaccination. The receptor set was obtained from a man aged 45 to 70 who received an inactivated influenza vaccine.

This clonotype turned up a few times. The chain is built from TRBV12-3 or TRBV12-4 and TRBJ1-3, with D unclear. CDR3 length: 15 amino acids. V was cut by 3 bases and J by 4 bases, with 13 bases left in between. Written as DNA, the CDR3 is TGTGCCAGCAGTTTTACGAGGTCCTGGGGAAACACCATATATTTT. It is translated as CASSFTRSWGNTIYF.

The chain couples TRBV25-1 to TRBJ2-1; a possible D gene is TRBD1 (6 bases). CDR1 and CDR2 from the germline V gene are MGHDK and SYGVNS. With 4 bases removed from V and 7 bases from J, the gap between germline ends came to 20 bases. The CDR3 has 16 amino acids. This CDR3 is CASSVIGGAKRNEQFF. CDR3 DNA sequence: TGTGCCAGCAGTGTGATAGGGGGAGCCAAGCGGAATGAGCAGTTCTTC.

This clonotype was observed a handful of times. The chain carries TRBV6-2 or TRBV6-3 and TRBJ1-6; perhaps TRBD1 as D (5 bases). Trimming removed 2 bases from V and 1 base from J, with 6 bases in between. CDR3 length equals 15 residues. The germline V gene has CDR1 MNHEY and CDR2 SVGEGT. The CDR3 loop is CASSYGGSYNSPLHF. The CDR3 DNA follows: TGTGCCAGCAGTTACGGGGGTTCCTATAATTCACCCCTCCACTTT.

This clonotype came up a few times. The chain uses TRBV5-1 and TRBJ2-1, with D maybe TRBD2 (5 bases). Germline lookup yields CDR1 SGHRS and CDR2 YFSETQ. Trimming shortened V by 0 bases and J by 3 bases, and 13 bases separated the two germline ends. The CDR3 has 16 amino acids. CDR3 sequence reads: CASSLASGSYYNEQFF. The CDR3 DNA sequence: TGCGCCAGCAGCTTGGCGTCGGGAAGCTACTACAATGAGCAGTTCTTC.

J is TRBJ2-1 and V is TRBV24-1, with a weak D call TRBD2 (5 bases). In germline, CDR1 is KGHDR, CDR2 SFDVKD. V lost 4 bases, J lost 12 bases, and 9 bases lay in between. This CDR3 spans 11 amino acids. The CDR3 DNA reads TGTGCCACCAGTGAGGCGGGTCGGCAGTTCTTC. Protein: CATSEAGRQFF.

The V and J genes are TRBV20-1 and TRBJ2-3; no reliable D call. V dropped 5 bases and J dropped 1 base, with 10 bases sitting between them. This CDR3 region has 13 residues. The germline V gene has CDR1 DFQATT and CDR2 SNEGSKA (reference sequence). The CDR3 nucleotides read TGCAGTGCTTACTTGAGAGGCACAGATACGCAGTATTTT. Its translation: CSAYLRGTDTQYF.